Given below is one T cell receptor beta chain in context. This entry comes from a study of early T cells in non-severe SARS-CoV-2 infection. Trimming took 5 bases from V and 8 from J; bases not matched to a gene: 15. The CDR3 extends over 17 amino acids. Germline CDR1 reads SGHVS; CDR2 reads FNYEAQ. Each CDR3 protein gets one entry after TCRdb re-called the 5' RACE reads with MiXCR. The table has approximately 71,000 distinct CDR3 sequences, 12% seen once. The sample consisted of whole blood. This receptor was obtained from an adult who was a healthcare worker with PCR-confirmed SARS-CoV-2 infection or an uninfected control (not recorded which). This rearrangement joins TRBV7-6 to TRBJ1-4; 9 bases fit TRBD1. CDR3 DNA: TGTGCCAGCAGCCTAAGGGGACAGGGAACGCGCGTGGAAAAACTGTTTTTT. Its translation is CASSLRGQGTRVEKLFF.